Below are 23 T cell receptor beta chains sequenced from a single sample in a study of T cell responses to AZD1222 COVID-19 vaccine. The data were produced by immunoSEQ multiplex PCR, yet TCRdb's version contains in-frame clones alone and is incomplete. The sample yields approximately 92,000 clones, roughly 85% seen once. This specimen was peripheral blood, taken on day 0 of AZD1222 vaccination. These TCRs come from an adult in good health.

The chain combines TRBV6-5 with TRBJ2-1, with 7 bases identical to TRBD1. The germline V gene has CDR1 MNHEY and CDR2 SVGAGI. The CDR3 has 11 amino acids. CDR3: CATGQYNEQFF. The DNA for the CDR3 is TGTGCGACGGGACAGTACAATGAGCAGTTCTTC.

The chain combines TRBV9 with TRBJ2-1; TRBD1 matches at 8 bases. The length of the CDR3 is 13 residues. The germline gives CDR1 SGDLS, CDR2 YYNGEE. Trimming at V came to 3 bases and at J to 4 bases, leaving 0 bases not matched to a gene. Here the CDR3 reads CASSGTGYNEQFF. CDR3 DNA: TGTGCCAGCAGCGGGACAGGGTACAATGAGCAGTTCTTC.

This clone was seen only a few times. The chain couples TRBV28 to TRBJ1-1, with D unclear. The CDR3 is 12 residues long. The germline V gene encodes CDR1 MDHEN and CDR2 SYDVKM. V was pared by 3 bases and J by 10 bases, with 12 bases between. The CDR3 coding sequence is TGTGCCAGCAGTTTCAATCAAATGCGAGCTTTCTTT. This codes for CASSFNQMRAFF.

CDR3 amino acids: CSAIGGPSSYNEQFF. For the CDR3, the DNA is TGCAGCGCCATCGGGGGGCCAAGCTCCTACAATGAGCAGTTCTTC. This chain connects TRBV29-1 to TRBJ2-1; D perhaps matches TRBD2 (7 bases). The germline V gene encodes CDR1 SQVTM and CDR2 ANQGSEA. The CDR3 consists of 15 residues. Trimming removed 7 bases at V and 0 bases at J, with 16 bases between.

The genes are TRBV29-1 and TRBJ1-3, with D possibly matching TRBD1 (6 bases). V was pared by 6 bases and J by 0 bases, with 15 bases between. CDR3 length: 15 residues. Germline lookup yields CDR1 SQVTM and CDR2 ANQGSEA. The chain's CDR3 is CSVGGTGSSGNTIYF. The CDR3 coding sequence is TGCAGCGTGGGGGGCACAGGCAGCTCTGGAAACACCATATATTTT.

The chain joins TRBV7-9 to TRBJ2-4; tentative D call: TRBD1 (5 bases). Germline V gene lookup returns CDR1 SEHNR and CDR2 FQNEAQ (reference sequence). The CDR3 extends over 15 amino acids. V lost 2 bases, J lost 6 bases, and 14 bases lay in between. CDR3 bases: TGTGCCAGCAGCTTACCCCGCAGGGTGGGAAACATTCAGTACTTC. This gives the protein CASSLPRRVGNIQYF.

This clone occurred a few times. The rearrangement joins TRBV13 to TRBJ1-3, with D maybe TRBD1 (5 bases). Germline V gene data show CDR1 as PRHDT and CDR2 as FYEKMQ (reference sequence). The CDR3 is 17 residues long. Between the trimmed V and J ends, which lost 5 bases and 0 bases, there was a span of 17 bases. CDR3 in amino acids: CASSGRQGRASGNTIYF. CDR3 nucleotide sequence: TGTGCCAGCAGCGGGCGCCAGGGTAGGGCCTCTGGAAACACCATATATTTT.

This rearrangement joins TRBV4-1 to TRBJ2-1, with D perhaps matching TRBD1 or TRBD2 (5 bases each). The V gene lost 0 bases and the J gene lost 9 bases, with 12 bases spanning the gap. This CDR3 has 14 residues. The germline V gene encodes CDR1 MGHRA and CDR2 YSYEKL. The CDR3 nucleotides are TGCGCCAGCAGCCAAGAGGGCCTTGGGGGTGAGCAGTTCTTC. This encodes CASSQEGLGGEQFF.

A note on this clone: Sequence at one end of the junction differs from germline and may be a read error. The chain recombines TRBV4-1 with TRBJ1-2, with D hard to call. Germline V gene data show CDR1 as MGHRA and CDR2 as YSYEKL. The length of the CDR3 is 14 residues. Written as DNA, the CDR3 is TGCGCCAGCAGCCAAGTTACTCCCGGGCCGCTTGAATCCTTC. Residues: CASSQVTPGPLESF.

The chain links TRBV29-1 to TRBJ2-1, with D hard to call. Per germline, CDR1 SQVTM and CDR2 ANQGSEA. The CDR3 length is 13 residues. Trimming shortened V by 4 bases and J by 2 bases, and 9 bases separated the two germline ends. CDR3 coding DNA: TGCAGCGTTGGAGTCCCGCCCTACAATGAGCAGTTCTTC. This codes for CSVGVPPYNEQFF.

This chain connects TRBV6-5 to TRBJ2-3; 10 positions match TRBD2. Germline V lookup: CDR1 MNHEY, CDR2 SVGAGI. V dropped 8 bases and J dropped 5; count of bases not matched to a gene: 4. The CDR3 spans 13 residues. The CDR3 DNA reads TGTGCCAGCCGGATAGCGGGAGGAGATACGCAGTATTTT. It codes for CASRIAGGDTQYF.

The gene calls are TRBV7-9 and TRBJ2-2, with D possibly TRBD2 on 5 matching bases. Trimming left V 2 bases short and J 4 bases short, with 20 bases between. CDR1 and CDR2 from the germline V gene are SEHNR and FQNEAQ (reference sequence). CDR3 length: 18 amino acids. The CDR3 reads CASSLLPRGISSTGELFF. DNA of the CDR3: TGTGCCAGCAGCTTATTGCCCCGGGGAATTTCGAGCACCGGGGAGCTGTTTTTT.

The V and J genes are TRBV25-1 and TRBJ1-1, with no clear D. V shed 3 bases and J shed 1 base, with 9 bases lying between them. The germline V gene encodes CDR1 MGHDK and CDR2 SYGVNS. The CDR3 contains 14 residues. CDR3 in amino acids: CASSDHRPNTEAFF. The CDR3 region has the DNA TGTGCCAGCAGTGATCACAGACCGAACACTGAAGCTTTCTTT. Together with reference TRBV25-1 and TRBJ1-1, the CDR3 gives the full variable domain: EADIYQTPRYLVIGTGKKITLECSQTMGHDKMYWYQQDPGMELHLIHYSYGVNSTEKGDLSSESTVSRIRTEHFPLTLESARPSHTSQYLCASSDHRPNTEAFFGQGTRLTVV.

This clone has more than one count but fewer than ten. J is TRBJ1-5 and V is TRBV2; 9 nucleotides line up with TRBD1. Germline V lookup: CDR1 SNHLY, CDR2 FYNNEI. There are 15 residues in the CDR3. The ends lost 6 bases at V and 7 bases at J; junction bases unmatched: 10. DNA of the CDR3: TGTGCCAGCAGAAGGACAGGGGAGACCGGGCAGCCCCAGCATTTT. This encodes CASRRTGETGQPQHF.

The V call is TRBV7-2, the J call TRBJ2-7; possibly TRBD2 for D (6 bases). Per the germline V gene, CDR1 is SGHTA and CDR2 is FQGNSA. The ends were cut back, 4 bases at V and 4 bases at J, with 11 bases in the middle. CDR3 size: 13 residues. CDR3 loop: CASSSRGGYEQYF. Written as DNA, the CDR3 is TGTGCCAGCAGCTCCCGGGGAGGATACGAGCAGTACTTC.

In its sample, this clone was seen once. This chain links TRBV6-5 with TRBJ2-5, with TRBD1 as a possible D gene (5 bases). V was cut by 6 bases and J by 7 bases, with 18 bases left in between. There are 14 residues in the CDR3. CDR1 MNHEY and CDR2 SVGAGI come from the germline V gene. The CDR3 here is CASSKGRPIGTQYF. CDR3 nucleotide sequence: TGTGCCAGCAGCAAGGGGCGCCCCATAGGGACCCAGTACTTC.

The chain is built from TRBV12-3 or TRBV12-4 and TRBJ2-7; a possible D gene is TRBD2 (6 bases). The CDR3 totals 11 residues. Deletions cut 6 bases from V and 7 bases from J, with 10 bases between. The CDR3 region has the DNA TGTGCCAGCAGCGACCGGGGGGAGCAGTACTTC. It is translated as CASSDRGEQYF.

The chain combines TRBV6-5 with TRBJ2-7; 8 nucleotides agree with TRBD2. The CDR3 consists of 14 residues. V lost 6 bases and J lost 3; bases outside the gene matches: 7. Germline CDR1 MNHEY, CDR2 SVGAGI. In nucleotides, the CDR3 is TGTGCCAGCAGCCCCGGGACTAGGTTCTACGAGCAGTACGTC. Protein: CASSPGTRFYEQYV.

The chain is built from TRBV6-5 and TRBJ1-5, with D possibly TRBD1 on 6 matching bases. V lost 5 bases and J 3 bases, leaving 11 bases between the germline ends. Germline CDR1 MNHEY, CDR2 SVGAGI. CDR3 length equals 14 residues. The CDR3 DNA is TGTGCCAGCAGTATAACAGGGAACAATCAGCCCCAGCATTTT. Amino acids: CASSITGNNQPQHF.

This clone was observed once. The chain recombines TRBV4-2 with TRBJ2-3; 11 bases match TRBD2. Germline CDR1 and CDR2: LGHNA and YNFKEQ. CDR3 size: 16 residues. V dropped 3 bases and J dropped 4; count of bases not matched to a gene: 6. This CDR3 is CASSQLTSGTADTQYF. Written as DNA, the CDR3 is TGTGCCAGCAGCCAGTTGACTAGCGGGACTGCAGATACGCAGTATTTT.

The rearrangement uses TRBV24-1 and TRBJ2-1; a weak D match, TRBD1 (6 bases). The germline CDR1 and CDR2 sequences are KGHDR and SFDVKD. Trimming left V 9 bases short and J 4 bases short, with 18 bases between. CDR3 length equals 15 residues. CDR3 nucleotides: TGTGCCACCCGTGCGAGGGGGTCGGGATACAATGAGCAGTTCTTC. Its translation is CATRARGSGYNEQFF.

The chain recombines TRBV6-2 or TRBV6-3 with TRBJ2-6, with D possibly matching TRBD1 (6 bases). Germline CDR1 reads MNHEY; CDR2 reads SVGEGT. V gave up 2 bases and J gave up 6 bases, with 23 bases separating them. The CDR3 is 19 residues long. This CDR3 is CASSYGMTGLWSAANVLTF. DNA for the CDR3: TGTGCCAGCAGTTACGGGATGACAGGCTTATGGTCGGCGGCCAACGTCCTGACTTTC.

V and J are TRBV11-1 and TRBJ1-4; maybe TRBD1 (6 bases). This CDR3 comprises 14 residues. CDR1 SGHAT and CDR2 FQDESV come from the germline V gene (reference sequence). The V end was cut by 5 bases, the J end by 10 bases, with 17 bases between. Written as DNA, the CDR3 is TGTGCCAGCAGCCCGGACAGTCCATCCGCAAAACTGTTTTTT. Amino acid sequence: CASSPDSPSAKLFF.